The TCR beta chain under discussion was sequenced for a study of T cell responses to AZD1222 COVID-19 vaccine. Study-wide results and limits: Seropositive at baseline were only 5 or 6 AZD1222 recipients. Receipt of two AZD1222 doses was followed by a rise in Spike-specific TCR breadth and depth. Mostly white British, mostly female donors; authors suggested clonal diversity may be underestimated.

In regard to this clone: Its matching antigen is unknown.

The J segment lost 2 bases and the V segment lost 0 bases, leaving 6 bases of the junction unmatched. Germline lookup yields CDR1 SGDLS and CDR2 YYNGEE. This CDR3 has 16 amino acids. Profiling relied on immunoSEQ multiplex PCR, and the TCRdb table lists in-frame clones only, not all of them. The sample consists of about 99,000 clones, 87% of them appearing once. The gene calls are TRBV9 and TRBJ2-3, with 7 bases identical to TRBD2. This TCR was sampled from an adult in good health. The sample was peripheral blood, taken on day 0 of AZD1222 vaccination. This chain's CDR3 is CASSVAAGANTDTQYF. CDR3 coding DNA: TGTGCCAGCAGCGTAGCGGCGGGAGCGAACACAGATACGCAGTATTTT.